The source of this T cell receptor (beta chain) is a study of chemoradiotherapy in HPV16-positive cancers. Findings and limits, study-wide: Only a couple of HPV16-positive patients supplied the functional HPV-specificity definition.

Here immunoSEQ multiplex PCR was the method, and the copy in TCRdb shows in-frame clones only, minus some. The table lists 20,000 to 25,000 clones, around 90% of them singletons. Samples were taken several times over chemoradiotherapy. With regard to this clone: As yet, its antigen is unknown.

The starting material was blood, obtained from a patient who underwent chemoradiotherapy. This clonotype was obtained from a human donor with HPV-associated anogenital cancer.

CDR3 coding DNA: TGTGCCAGTAGTATACTCTCGCCGACCGGGGAGCTGTTTTTT. It encodes CASSILSPTGELFF. V is TRBV19 and J is TRBJ2-2; D unresolved. Germline-derived CDR1 and CDR2 are LNHDA and SQIVND (reference sequence). This CDR3 is 14 amino acids long. Trimming removed 2 bases from V and 5 bases from J, with 9 bases in between.